A single sample is the source of the 5 T cell receptor beta chains below, sequenced in a study of breast tumors, draining lymph nodes, adjacent tissues. TCRdb used MiXCR to reprocess the multiplex PCR reads, holding one entry per CDR3 protein. The sample holds some 170,000 distinct CDR3 sequences; approximately 30% are singletons and the top ten take 3.8%. Axillary draining lymph nodes of breast cancer patients supplied the node samples. Sequencing used axillary lymph node tissue. All receptors come from a female donor with breast cancer. Some clones in this sample may be carry-over from other donors' samples.

Concerning this clonotype: One end of the junction is discordant with germline, which a read error may explain. The chain is built from TRBV10-3 and TRBJ2-7; possibly TRBD2 for D (5 bases). This CDR3 is built from 15 residues. Looked up from germline, CDR1 is ENHRY and CDR2 is SYGVKD. DNA of the CDR3: TGCGCCATCAGTGGCTCAGCGGAACTATCCTACGAGCAGTACTTC. Translation: CAISGSAELSYEQYF.

Regarding this clonotype: One base away lies a much larger clone, so this may be a sequencing read error. This rearrangement joins TRBV11-3 to TRBJ2-7; 11 bases are shared with TRBD2. CDR1 and CDR2 from the germline V gene are SGHNT and YENEEA. This CDR3 is built from 15 residues. CDR3 amino acids: CASGFGTSGTYEQYF. The CDR3 DNA is TGTGCCAGCGGCTTCGGGACTAGCGGAACCTACGAGCAGTACTTC.

Concerning this clonotype itself: This sequence may be a read error, since a much larger clone differs from it by one base. The chain couples TRBV5-5 to TRBJ1-2; D is perhaps TRBD1 (5 bases). V was cut by 0 bases and J by 8 bases, with 14 bases left in between. The CDR3 is 14 amino acids. The germline CDR1 and CDR2 sequences are SGHKS and YYEKEE (reference sequence). The CDR3 sequence is CASSLVTADQGYTF. As DNA, the CDR3 is TGTGCCAGCAGCTTGGTGACAGCGGATCAAGGCTACACCTTC. The full variable domain, in which reference TRBV5-5 and TRBJ1-2 provide the parts outside the CDR3, is DAGVTQSPTHLIKTRGQQVTLRCSPISGHKSVSWYQQVLGQGPQFIFQYYEKEERGRGNFPDRFSARQFPNYSSELNVNALLLGDSALYLCASSLVTADQGYTFGSGTRLTVV.

This clonotype was seen once. The V and J genes are TRBV5-6 and TRBJ1-2; perhaps TRBD1 as D (6 bases). Germline CDR1 SGHDT, CDR2 YYEEEE. The CDR3 consists of 13 residues. The V end lost 1 base, the J end lost 4 bases, and 8 bases lay between the germline ends. The CDR3 DNA follows: TGTGCCAGCAGCTTGACAGGGCTCTATGGCTACACCTTC. The encoded protein is CASSLTGLYGYTF. The whole variable domain, remainder taken from reference TRBV5-6 and TRBJ1-2, is DAGVTQSPTHLIKTRGQQVTLRCSPKSGHDTVSWYQQALGQGPQFIFQYYEEEERQRGNFPDRFSGHQFPNYSSELNVNALLLGDSALYLCASSLTGLYGYTFGSGTRLTVV.

This clonotype was detected ten times or more. The gene calls are TRBV7-9 and TRBJ1-2; D is undetermined. CDR1 is SEHNR and CDR2 is FQNEAQ in the germline V gene (reference sequence). Deletions cut 3 bases from V and 6 bases from J, with 11 bases between. This CDR3 region has 13 residues. The CDR3 nucleotides are TGTGCCAGCAGCTTCCCCAGTGATAATGGCTACACCTTC. It yields the protein CASSFPSDNGYTF.